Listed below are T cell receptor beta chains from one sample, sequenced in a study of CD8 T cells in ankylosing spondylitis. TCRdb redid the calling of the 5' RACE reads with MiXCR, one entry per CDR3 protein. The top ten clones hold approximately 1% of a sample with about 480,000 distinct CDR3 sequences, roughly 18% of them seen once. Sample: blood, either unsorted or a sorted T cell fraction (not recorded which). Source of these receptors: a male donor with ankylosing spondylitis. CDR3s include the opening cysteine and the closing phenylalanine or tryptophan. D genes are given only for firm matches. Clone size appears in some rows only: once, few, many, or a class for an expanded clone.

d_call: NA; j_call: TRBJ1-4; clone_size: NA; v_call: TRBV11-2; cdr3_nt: TGTGCCAGCAGTTTGAACAGGGCGAGGGGGGAAAAACTGTTTTTT; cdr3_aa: CASSLNRARGEKLFF
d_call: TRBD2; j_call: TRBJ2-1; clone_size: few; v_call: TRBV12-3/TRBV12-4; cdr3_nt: TGTGCCAGCAGTCGGACTAGCGGGAATAGCAATGAGCAGTTCTTC; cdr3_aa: CASSRTSGNSNEQFF
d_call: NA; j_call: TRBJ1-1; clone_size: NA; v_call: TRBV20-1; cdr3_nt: TGCAGTGCTAGAGCCAAGAAATTCCGCACTGAAGCTTTCTTT; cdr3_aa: CSARAKKFRTEAFF
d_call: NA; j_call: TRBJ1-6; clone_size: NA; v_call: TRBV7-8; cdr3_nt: TGTGCCAGCAGCTTACAGTCAAAGGGTAGCGCTAATTCACCCCTCCACTTT; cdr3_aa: CASSLQSKGSANSPLHF
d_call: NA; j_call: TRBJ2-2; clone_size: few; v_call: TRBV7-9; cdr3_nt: TGTGCCAGCAGCTTAGGTTCTGGATTTTTCACCGGGGAGCTGTTTTTT; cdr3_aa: CASSLGSGFFTGELFF
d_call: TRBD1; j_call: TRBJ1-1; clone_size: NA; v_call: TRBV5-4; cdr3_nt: TGTGCCAGCAGCCCAGGACAGGGGGCAAGCTTAGCTTTCTTT; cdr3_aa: CASSPGQGASLAFF
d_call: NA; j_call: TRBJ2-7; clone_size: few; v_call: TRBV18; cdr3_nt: TGTGCCAGCTCACCATGGGGCGGCCACGAGCAGTACTTC; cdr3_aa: CASSPWGGHEQYF
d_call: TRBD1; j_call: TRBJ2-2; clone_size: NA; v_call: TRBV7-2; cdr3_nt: TGTGCCAGCCTAGACAGGGTACTCACCGGGGAGCTGTTTTTT; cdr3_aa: CASLDRVLTGELFF
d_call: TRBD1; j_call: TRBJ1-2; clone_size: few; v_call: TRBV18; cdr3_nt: TGTGCCAGCTCCCCCGGGACAGACGGGATTAGCTACACCTTC; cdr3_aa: CASSPGTDGISYTF
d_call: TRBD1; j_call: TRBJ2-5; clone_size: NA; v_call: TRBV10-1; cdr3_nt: TGCGCCACGGCGAGAGAGAAGGGGGCAGAGACCCAGTACTTC; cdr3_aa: CATAREKGAETQYF
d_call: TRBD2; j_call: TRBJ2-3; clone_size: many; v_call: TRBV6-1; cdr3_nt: TGTGCCAGCAGGACTAGCGGGAGCACAGATACGCAGTATTTT; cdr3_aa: CASRTSGSTDTQYF
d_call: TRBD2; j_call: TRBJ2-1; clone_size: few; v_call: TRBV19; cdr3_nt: TGTGCCAGTAGTCGGGGGGGGGTTTTTTCCTACAATGAGCAGTTCTTC; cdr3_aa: CASSRGGVFSYNEQFF
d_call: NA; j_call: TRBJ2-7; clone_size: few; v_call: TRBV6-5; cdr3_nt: TGTGCCAGCAGTTACTCGATTCCGGGCCCCTACGAGCAGTACTTC; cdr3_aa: CASSYSIPGPYEQYF
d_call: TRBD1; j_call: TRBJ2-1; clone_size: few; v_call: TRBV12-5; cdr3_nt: TGTGCTAGTGGTAGGGACAGCCTTGGCCGCTCCTACAATGAGCAGTTCTTC; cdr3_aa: CASGRDSLGRSYNEQFF
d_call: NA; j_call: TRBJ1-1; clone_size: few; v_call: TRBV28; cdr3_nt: TGTGCCAGCAGTCCCGGGGGCGGGGCTGAAGCTTTCTTT; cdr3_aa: CASSPGGGAEAFF
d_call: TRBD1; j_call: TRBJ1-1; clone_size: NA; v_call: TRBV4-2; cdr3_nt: TGTGCCAGCAGGTGGGGCTTACAGGGGACCTTTGAAGCTTTCTTT; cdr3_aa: CASRWGLQGTFEAFF
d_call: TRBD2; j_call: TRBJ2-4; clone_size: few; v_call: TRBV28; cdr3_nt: TGTGCCAGCAGTTTAAGGCGGGAGGGCCTGAAAAACATTCAGTACTTC; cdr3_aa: CASSLRREGLKNIQYF
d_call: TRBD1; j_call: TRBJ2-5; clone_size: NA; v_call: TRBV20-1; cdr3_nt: TGCAGTGCTGAATACAGGGGGAAAGAGACCCAGTACTTC; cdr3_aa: CSAEYRGKETQYF
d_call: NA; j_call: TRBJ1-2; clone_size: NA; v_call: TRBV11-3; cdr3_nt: TGTGCCAGCAGCTTTCAGACTTCCTATGGCTACACCTTC; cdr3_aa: CASSFQTSYGYTF
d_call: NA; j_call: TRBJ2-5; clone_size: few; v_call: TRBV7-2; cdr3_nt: TGTGCCAGCAGCCCCGGTGTTGGGGGCCGCGAGACCCAGTACTTC; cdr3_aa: CASSPGVGGRETQYF
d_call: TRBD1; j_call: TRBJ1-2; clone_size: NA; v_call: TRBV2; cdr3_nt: TGTGCCAGCAGCCGGACAGGGCCTAACTATGGCTACACCTTC; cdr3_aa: CASSRTGPNYGYTF
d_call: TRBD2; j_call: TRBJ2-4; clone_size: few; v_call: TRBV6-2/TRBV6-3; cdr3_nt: TGTGCCAGCAGCCGAGGAGGGACTAGCAACATTCAGTACTTC; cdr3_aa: CASSRGGTSNIQYF
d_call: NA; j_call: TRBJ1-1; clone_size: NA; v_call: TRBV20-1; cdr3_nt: TGCAGTGCTAGTTGGGAATCGAACACTGAAGCTTTCTTT; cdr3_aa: CSASWESNTEAFF
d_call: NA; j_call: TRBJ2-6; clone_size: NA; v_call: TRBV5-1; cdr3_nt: TGCGCCAGCAGCTTGGATGGGAGCTCTGGGGCCAACGTCCTGACTTTC; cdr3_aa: CASSLDGSSGANVLTF
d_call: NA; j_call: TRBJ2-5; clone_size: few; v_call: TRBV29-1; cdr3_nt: TGCAGCGTTGGGGAAGCCGGGACACCGCAAGAGACCCAGTACTTC; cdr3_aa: CSVGEAGTPQETQYF
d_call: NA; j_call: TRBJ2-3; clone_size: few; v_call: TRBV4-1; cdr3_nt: TGCGCCAGCAGCCAAGACGGGGCCATTGCAGATACGCAGTATTTT; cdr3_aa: CASSQDGAIADTQYF
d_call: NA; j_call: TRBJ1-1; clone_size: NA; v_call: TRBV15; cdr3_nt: TGTGCCACCAGCAGAGAGTCGGGGAACACTGAAGCTTTCTTT; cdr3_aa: CATSRESGNTEAFF
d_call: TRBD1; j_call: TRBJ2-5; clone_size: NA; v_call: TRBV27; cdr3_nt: TGTGCCAGCAGTGTAAACAGGGGGCGCGGGGAGACCCAGTACTTC; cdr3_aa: CASSVNRGRGETQYF
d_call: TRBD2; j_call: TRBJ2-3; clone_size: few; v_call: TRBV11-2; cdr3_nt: TGTGCCAGCTATCCTGCCTTACTAGCGGGAGGCATCACAGATACGCAGTATTTT; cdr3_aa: CASYPALLAGGITDTQYF
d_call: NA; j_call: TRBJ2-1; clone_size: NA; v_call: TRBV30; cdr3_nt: TGTGCCCGGGCCCGGGGTACCTACAATGAGCAGTTCTTC; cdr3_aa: CARARGTYNEQFF
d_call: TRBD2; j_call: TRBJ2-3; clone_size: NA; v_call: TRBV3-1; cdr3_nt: TGTGCCAGCAGCCAAGCAGGTCTGGGAGGGCCGAGCACAGATACGCAGTATTTT; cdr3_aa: CASSQAGLGGPSTDTQYF
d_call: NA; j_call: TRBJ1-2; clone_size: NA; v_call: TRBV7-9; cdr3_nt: TGTGCCAGCAGCTTAGACCCAAAAAAGACAAGGGGCTACACCTTC; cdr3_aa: CASSLDPKKTRGYTF
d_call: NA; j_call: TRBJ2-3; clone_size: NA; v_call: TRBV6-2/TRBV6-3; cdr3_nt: TGTGCCAGCAGTTACTCGATGTCCAGCAAACATTTT; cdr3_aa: CASSYSMSSKHF
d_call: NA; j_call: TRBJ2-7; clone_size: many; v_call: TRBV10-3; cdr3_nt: TGTGCCATCAGTGACGGGCTAGTAGTCTCCGAGCAGTACTTC; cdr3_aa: CAISDGLVVSEQYF
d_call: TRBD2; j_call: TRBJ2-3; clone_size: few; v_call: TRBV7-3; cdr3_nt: TGTGCCAGCAGCTTAATCGCAACAGCGGGGGGGCGCACAGATACGCAGTATTTT; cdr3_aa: CASSLIATAGGRTDTQYF
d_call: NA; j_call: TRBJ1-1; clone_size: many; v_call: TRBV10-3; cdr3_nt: TGTGCCATCAGCCCGACAGAGAACACTGAAGCTTTCTTT; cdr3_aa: CAISPTENTEAFF
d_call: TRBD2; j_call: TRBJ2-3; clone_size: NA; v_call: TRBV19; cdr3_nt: TGTGCCAGTAATCCCCCTTTAGCGGGGGGTGTCGGTACGCAGTATTTT; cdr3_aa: CASNPPLAGGVGTQYF
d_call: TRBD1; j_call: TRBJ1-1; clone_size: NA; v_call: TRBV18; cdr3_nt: TGTGCCAGCTCATCTGGGCAGGGGGCGATTGAAGCTTTCTTT; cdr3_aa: CASSSGQGAIEAFF
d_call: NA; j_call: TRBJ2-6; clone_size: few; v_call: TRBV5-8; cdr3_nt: TGTGCCAGCAGCCCCCCGGGGCCTGGGGCCAACGTCCTGACTTTC; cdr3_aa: CASSPPGPGANVLTF
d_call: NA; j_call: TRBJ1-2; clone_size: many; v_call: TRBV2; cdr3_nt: TGTGCCAGCAGTGAAATACCCACCGTCTATGGCTACACCTTC; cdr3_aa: CASSEIPTVYGYTF
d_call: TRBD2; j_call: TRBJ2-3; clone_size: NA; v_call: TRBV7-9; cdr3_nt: TGTGCCAGCAGCTACTCACTAGCGGCTGACACAGATACGCAGTATTTT; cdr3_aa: CASSYSLAADTDTQYF
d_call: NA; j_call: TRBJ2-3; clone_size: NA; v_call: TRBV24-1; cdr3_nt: TGTGCCACCAGGTCAGACAGCCGGACAGATACGCAGTATTTT; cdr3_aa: CATRSDSRTDTQYF
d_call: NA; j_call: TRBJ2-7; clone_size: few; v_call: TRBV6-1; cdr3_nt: TGTGCCAGCAGTGAACGGCAGGGGTTCCACGAGCAGTACTTC; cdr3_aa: CASSERQGFHEQYF
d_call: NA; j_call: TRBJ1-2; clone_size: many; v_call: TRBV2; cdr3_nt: TGTGCCAGCAGTCTGGACAGCTCTAACTATGGCTACACCTTC; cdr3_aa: CASSLDSSNYGYTF
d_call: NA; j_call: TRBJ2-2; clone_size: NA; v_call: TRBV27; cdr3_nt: TGTGCCAGCAGTTTATCACTCCCTAGGGGCACCGGGGAGCTGTTTTTT; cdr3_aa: CASSLSLPRGTGELFF
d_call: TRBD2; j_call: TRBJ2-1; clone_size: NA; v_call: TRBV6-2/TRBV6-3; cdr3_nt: TGTGCCAGCAGTTACTACCTAGCGGGAAGGGATGAGCAGTTCTTC; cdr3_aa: CASSYYLAGRDEQFF
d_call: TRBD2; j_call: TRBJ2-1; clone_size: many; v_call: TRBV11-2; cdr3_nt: TGTGCCAGCAGCTTACATAAATTGGGACTAGCGACCTACAATGAGCAGTTCTTC; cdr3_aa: CASSLHKLGLATYNEQFF
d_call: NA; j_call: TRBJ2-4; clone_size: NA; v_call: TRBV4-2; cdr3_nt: TGTGCCAGCAGCCAAGATTGGGGAGCGAAAAACATTCAGTACTTC; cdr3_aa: CASSQDWGAKNIQYF
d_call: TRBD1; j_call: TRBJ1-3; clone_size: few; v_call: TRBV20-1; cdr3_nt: TGCAGTGCTAGGAACAGGGGGAGGGCGGGAAACACCATATATTTT; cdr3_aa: CSARNRGRAGNTIYF
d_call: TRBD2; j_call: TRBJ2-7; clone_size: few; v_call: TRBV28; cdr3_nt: TGTGCCAGCCTAGCGGGAGGGACAACCTACGAGCAGTACTTC; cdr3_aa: CASLAGGTTYEQYF
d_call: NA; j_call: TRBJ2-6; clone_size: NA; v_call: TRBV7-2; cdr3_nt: TGTGCCAGCACCTCTGTGTCTGGGGCCAACGTCCTGACTTTC; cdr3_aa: CASTSVSGANVLTF
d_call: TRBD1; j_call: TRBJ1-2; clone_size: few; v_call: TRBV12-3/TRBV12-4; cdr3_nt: TGTGCCAGCAGCCTCGGACAGGGTGTTGTGGGCTACACCTTC; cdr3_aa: CASSLGQGVVGYTF
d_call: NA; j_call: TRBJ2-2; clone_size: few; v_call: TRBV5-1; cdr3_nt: TGCGCCAGCAGCTTGCTGCCGGGGGAGACCGGGGAGCTGTTTTTT; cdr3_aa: CASSLLPGETGELFF
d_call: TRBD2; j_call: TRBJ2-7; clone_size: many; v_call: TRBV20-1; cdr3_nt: TGCAGTGCTAGAGAGGGTAGCGGGAGTCTAGTCTACGAGCAGTACTTC; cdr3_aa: CSAREGSGSLVYEQYF
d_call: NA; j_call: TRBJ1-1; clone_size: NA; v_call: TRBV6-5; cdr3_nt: TGTGCCAGCAGTTACTCGAGGCAGGGTAAGGTTGAAGCTTTCTTT; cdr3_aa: CASSYSRQGKVEAFF